A selection of T cell receptor beta chains follows, all from one sample in a study of T-cell memory formation after mild COVID-19. TCRdb re-called the 5' RACE reads through MiXCR, storing one row per CDR3 protein. There are tens of thousands of distinct CDR3 sequences in the sample; 9.5% to 15% occur only once, and less than 45% lies in the top ten. The material sequenced was PBMCs or a T cell subset sorted from them (not recorded which). The source is a man aged 18 to 29 who had mild COVID-19 (a few samples of this study predate the infection). Cell type and time point are not known. The CDR3 runs from the conserved cysteine through the conserved F or W. The D gene is left open where the match is weak. For some rows the clone size is stated as once, few or many, or as a class when expanded; others skip it.

J gene | V gene | clone size | D gene | CDR3 length | CDR3 DNA | CDR3 protein
TRBJ2-3 | TRBV27 | few | TRBD1 | 16 | TGTGCCAGCTACCCACTCGACAGGGCTTTTGCAGATACGCAGTATTTT | CASYPLDRAFADTQYF
TRBJ2-6 | TRBV4-3 | medium-sized | - | 16 | TGCGCCAGCAGCCAAGAGACAGGCTCTGGGGCCAACGTCCTGACTTTC | CASSQETGSGANVLTF
TRBJ2-1 | TRBV4-3 | few | - | 18 | TGCGCCAGCAGCCAAGATATCGGCCGCGTCACACCCTACAATGAGCAGTTCTTC | CASSQDIGRVTPYNEQFF
TRBJ1-2 | TRBV7-6 | few | TRBD1 | 15 | TGTGCCAGCAGCCCAGCGACAGGGTCGTACTATGGCTACACCTTC | CASSPATGSYYGYTF
TRBJ1-2 | TRBV7-8 | few | TRBD1 | 14 | TGTGCCAGCAGCTCAGACAGGGGGCCTTACGGCTACACCTTC | CASSSDRGPYGYTF
TRBJ2-4 | TRBV7-6 | few | - | 11 | TGTGCCAGCAGCTTAGGGGGCCTTCAGTACTTC | CASSLGGLQYF
TRBJ2-5 | TRBV7-9 | few | - | 14 | TGTGCCAGCAGCCCCCTGGGGGGCCAAGAGACCCAGTACTTC | CASSPLGGQETQYF
TRBJ2-3 | TRBV11-2 | few | - | 16 | TGTGCCAGCTCTCCTCTCCACGCGAGGGGGTTTGATACGCAGTATTTT | CASSPLHARGFDTQYF
TRBJ1-1 | TRBV29-1 | - | - | 11 | TGCAGCCTCACAGAGAACACTGAAGCTTTCTTT | CSLTENTEAFF
TRBJ1-3 | TRBV3-1 | - | - | 16 | TGTGCCAGCAGCCAAGATTTAGCGACCTCTGGAAACACCATATATTTT | CASSQDLATSGNTIYF
TRBJ1-5 | TRBV6-2/TRBV6-3 | few | - | 13 | TGTGCCAGCAGTTACTCGGGACCGAGGGCCCAGCATTTT | CASSYSGPRAQHF
TRBJ2-2 | TRBV29-1 | many | - | 13 | TGCAGCGTTTCTCGGCCTTACACCGGGGAGCTGTTTTTT | CSVSRPYTGELFF
TRBJ1-2 | TRBV6-2/TRBV6-3 | - | - | 12 | TGTGCCAGCAGTTACAGACTTTGGGGCTACACCTTC | CASSYRLWGYTF
TRBJ1-1 | TRBV29-1 | few | - | 11 | TGCAGCGTTGATCCGCGGGTCGAAGCTTTCTTT | CSVDPRVEAFF
TRBJ2-2 | TRBV5-1 | - | - | 15 | TGCGCCAGCAGCTCCCCAATAGAGAACACCGGGGAGCTGTTTTTT | CASSSPIENTGELFF
TRBJ1-1 | TRBV4-1 | few | - | 15 | - | CATTFAPAVNTEAFF
TRBJ2-3 | TRBV12-3/TRBV12-4 | - | - | 15 | TGTGCCAGCAGTTTAGTCGCGGAGGGCACAGATACGCAGTATTTT | CASSLVAEGTDTQYF
TRBJ1-1 | TRBV7-2 | large | - | 10 | TGTGCCAGCGGGCGGTTGGGGGCTTTCTTT | CASGRLGAFF
TRBJ1-1 | TRBV5-6 | few | - | 15 | TGTGCCAGCAGCTTGCGGGAAATGGGGAACACTGAAGCTTTCTTT | CASSLREMGNTEAFF
TRBJ1-2 | TRBV6-5 | - | - | 13 | TGTGCCAGCAGTTATCAGGGGACGGATGGCTACACCTTC | CASSYQGTDGYTF
TRBJ1-5 | TRBV12-3/TRBV12-4 | - | - | 11 | TGTGCCAGCAGTTTCGTAGGCCACCAGCATTTT | CASSFVGHQHF
TRBJ2-3 | TRBV27 | - | - | 14 | TGTGCCAGCAGTTCTCAGGGCTGGACAGATACGCAGTATTTT | CASSSQGWTDTQYF
TRBJ2-7 | TRBV5-1 | few | - | 18 | TGCGCCAGCAGCTTGGATTGGGCAGAGCAGTCATTCTCCTACGAGCAGTACTTC | CASSLDWAEQSFSYEQYF
TRBJ1-2 | TRBV7-2 | - | - | 15 | TGTGCCAGCAGCTTTATCAATCCAGGAAACTATGGCTACACCTTC | CASSFINPGNYGYTF
TRBJ2-7 | TRBV20-1 | few | - | 11 | TGCAGTGCTAGATTCGGATACGAGCAGTACTTC | CSARFGYEQYF
TRBJ2-5 | TRBV6-6 | - | - | 16 | TGTGCCAGCAGTCAGCAGGGAATACCCTACCAAGAGACCCAGTACTTC | CASSQQGIPYQETQYF
TRBJ1-1 | TRBV6-5 | few | - | 14 | TGTGCCAGCAGCACGGACGCGGGATATTCCGAAGCTTTCTTT | CASSTDAGYSEAFF
TRBJ2-1 | TRBV3-1 | - | - | 14 | TGTGCCAGCAGCCCGGACCAAACCTACAATGAGCAGTTCTTC | CASSPDQTYNEQFF
TRBJ2-1 | TRBV20-1 | few | TRBD1 | 13 | TGCAGTGCTAGAACAGGGGCAAACAATGAGCAGTTCTTC | CSARTGANNEQFF
TRBJ1-1 | TRBV4-3 | - | - | 17 | TGCGCCAGCAGCCCTACCGGGGGCCCCATAGGGAACACTGAAGCTTTCTTT | CASSPTGGPIGNTEAFF
TRBJ1-2 | TRBV7-3 | - | - | 15 | TGTGCCAGCAGCTTAACCCCTGACAGCATCTATGGCTACACCTTC | CASSLTPDSIYGYTF
TRBJ2-5 | TRBV9 | few | - | 12 | TGTGCCTCATCAGGGCTCGGGGAGACCCAGTACTTC | CASSGLGETQYF
TRBJ2-3 | TRBV12-3/TRBV12-4 | few | - | 15 | TGTGCCAGCAGTCCCCTTGCTGGGCCCGCAGATACGCAGTATTTT | CASSPLAGPADTQYF
TRBJ1-3 | TRBV7-9 | few | - | 12 | TGTGCCAGCAGCTTTGAAGGGAACACCATATATTTT | CASSFEGNTIYF
TRBJ2-5 | TRBV10-2 | few | - | 14 | TGCGCCAGCAGTGGCCTAGACTACGGAGAGACCCAGTACTTC | CASSGLDYGETQYF
TRBJ1-1 | TRBV7-2 | - | - | 15 | TGTGCCAGCACCGCCCGGATTGGGATGAACACTGAAGCTTTCTTT | CASTARIGMNTEAFF
TRBJ2-7 | TRBV3-1 | - | TRBD2 | 17 | TGTGCCAGCAGCCAAGAGCGGGGGGAAGCGGATCCCTACGAGCAGTACTTC | CASSQERGEADPYEQYF